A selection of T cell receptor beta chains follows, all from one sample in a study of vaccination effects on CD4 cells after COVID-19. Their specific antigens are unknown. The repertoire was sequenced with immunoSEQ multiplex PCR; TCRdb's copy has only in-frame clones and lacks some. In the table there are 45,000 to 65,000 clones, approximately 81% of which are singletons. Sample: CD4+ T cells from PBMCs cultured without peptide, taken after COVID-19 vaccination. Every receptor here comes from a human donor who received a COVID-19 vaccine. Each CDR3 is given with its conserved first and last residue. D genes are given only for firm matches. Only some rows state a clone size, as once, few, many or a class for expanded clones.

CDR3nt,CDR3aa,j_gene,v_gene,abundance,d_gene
TGTGCCGTCAGACAGGGGATTAGCAATCAGCCCCAGCATTTT,CAVRQGISNQPQHF,TRBJ1-5,TRBV10-3,-,TRBD1
TGTGCCAGCAGCCCCCCATTACAGGATTCACCCCTCCACTTT,CASSPPLQDSPLHF,TRBJ1-6,TRBV3-1/TRBV3-2,-,-
TGCGCCAGCAGCTTGGAGACAGGGGTAATGAACACTGAAGCTTTCTTT,CASSLETGVMNTEAFF,TRBJ1-1,TRBV5-1,-,TRBD1
TGTGCCAGCAGTTTAAGGGCGGGAGGCCTTGCTGAGCAGTTCTTC,CASSLRAGGLAEQFF,TRBJ2-1,TRBV28,-,TRBD2
TGTGCCAGCAGCTTAGACAGGGAGACCCAGTACTTC,CASSLDRETQYF,TRBJ2-5,TRBV11-2,-,-
TGTGCCAGCAGCTTGCGGGGGGACTCCTACGAGCAGTACTTC,CASSLRGDSYEQYF,TRBJ2-7,TRBV5-4,-,TRBD2
TGTGCCAGCAGCGAGCTTCCGGGACTAGTCTACAATGAGCAGTTCTTC,CASSELPGLVYNEQFF,TRBJ2-1,TRBV9,-,TRBD2
TGTGCCAGTAGAAGAGGGACGGTGAACACTGAAGCTTTCTTT,CASRRGTVNTEAFF,TRBJ1-1,TRBV19,-,-
TGTGCCAGCAGTTACCTTAGAGCAGATACGCAGTATTTT,CASSYLRADTQYF,TRBJ2-3,TRBV6-6,-,-
TGTGCCAGCAGTCCAAGGACAGGTACTCGGAGCTCTGGAAACACCATATATTTT,CASSPRTGTRSSGNTIYF,TRBJ1-3,TRBV6-6,-,TRBD1
TGCGCCAGCAGCTTGCCGGGACAGGGCGTTGGTGTGCAGTACTTC,CASSLPGQGVGVQYF,TRBJ2-7,TRBV5-1,once,TRBD1
TGTGCCAGCGGGGGGGCGGTGGGAGGCAATCAGCCCCAGCATTTT,CASGGAVGGNQPQHF,TRBJ1-5,TRBV6-5,few,-
TGTGCCAGCAGTTACCTGGATATCAGGGTGGGCTATGGCTACACCTTC,CASSYLDIRVGYGYTF,TRBJ1-2,TRBV6-6,few,-